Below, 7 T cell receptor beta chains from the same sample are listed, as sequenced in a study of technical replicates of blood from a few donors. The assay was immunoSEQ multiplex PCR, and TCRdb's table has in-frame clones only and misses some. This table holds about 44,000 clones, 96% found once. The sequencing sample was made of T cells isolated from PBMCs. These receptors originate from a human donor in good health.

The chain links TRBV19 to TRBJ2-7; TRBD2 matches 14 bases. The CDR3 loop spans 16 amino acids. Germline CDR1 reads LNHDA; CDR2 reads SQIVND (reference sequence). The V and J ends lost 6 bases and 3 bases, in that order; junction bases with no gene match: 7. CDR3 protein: CASRETGLAGVYEQYF. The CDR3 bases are TGTGCCAGTAGAGAAACGGGACTAGCGGGAGTCTACGAGCAGTACTTC.

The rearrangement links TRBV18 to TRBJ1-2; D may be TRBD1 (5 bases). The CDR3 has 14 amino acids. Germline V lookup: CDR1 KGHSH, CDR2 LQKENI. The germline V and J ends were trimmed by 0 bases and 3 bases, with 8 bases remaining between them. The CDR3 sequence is CASSPPSGYYGYTF. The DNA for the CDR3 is TGTGCCAGCTCACCACCCTCAGGGTACTATGGCTACACCTTC.

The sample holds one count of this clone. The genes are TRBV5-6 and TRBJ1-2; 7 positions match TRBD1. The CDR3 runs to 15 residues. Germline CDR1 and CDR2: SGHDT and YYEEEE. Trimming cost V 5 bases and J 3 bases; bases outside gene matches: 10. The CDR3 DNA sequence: TGTGCCAGCAGATCCCGGGACAGCGGCTACTATGGCTACACCTTC. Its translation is CASRSRDSGYYGYTF. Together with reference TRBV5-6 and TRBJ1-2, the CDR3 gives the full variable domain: DAGVTQSPTHLIKTRGQQVTLRCSPKSGHDTVSWYQQALGQGPQFIFQYYEEEERQRGNFPDRFSGHQFPNYSSELNVNALLLGDSALYLCASRSRDSGYYGYTFGSGTRLTVV.

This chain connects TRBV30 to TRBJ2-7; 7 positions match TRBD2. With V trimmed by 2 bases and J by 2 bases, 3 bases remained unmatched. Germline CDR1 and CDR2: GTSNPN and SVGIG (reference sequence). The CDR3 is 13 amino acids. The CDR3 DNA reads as TGTGCCTGGAGTAGGCTAGCGGCCTACGAGCAGTACTTC. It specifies CAWSRLAAYEQYF.

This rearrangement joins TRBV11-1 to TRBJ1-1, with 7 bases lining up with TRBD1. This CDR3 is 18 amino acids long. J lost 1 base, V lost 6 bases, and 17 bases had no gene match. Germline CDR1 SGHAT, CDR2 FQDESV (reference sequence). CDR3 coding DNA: TGTGCCAGCAGTACGGCGGTTGGCAGGGGGGATTGGAACACTGAAGCTTTCTTT. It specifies CASSTAVGRGDWNTEAFF.

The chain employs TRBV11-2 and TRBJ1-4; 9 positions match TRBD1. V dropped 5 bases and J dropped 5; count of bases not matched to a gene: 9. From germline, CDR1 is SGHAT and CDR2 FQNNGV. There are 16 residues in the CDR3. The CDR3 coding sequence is TGTGCCAGCAGCCCTCAAGGGACAGGGCGAAATGAAAAACTGTTTTTT. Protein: CASSPQGTGRNEKLFF.

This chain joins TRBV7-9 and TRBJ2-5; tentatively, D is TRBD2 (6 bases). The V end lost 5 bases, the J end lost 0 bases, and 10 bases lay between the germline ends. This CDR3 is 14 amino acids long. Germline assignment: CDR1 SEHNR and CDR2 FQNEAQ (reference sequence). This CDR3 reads CASSLRDYQETQYF. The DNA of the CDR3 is TGTGCCAGCAGCCTAAGGGACTACCAAGAGACCCAGTACTTC. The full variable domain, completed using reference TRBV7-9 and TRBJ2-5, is DTGVSQNPRHKITKRGQNVTFRCDPISEHNRLYWYRQTLGQGPEFLTYFQNEAQLEKSRLLSDRFSAERPKGSFSTLEIQRTEQGDSAMYLCASSLRDYQETQYFGPGTRLLVL.